This TCR beta chain appears in the sequencing data of a study of T cell repertoires in cytomegalovirus infection. On the study more broadly: Peptides in the study included HLA-C-restricted and HLA-B-restricted CMV epitopes. Study-wide results and limits: HLA-C-restricted, CMV-specific TCR beta clonotypes were dominant ex vivo.

Using its own MiXCR run on the reads, TCRdb lists one record per CDR3 protein. The table lists 700,000 to 950,000 distinct CDR3 sequences, around a third of them singletons. A word on this clonotype: Its specificity is unknown. This sequence may be a read error, since a much larger clone differs from it by one base.

Sample: cultured CD8+ T cells from PBMCs, taken from culture after CMV antigen stimulation. The receptor comes from a human donor in good health (CMV status not recorded). Some clones in this sample may be carry-over from other donors' samples.

CDR3 sequence reads: CVSSRRRGGSSTDTQYF. In DNA, the CDR3 is TGTGTCAGCAGCAGACGTCGGGGGGGCTCTAGCACAGATACGCAGTATTTT. The chain combines TRBV7-2 with TRBJ2-3; 8 bases map to TRBD2. Germline CDR1 is SGHTA and CDR2 is FQGNSA. This CDR3 is built from 17 residues.